The 14 T cell receptor beta chains below come from one sample, sequenced in a study of radiotherapy plus CTLA-4 blockade in lung cancer. Sequenced by immunoSEQ multiplex PCR; TCRdb stores in-frame clones only, minus some. Of tens of thousands of clones listed, around 90% were seen once; the top ten hold over 15%. The input for sequencing was peripheral blood, taken from a patient treated with radiotherapy plus ipilimumab. The receptors here all came from a human donor with non-small cell lung cancer that progressed on radiotherapy plus ipilimumab.

The chain is built from TRBV10-3 and TRBJ2-1; no clear D gene. The germline CDR1 and CDR2 sequences are ENHRY and SYGVKD. V lost 7 bases to trimming and J lost 4 bases, with 23 bases between them. CDR3 length equals 17 residues. In DNA form, the CDR3 reads TGTGCCATCACCCCGCGGCAGGTCGGTAGTGGGTACAATGAGCAGTTCTTC. Protein sequence: CAITPRQVGSGYNEQFF.

The chain is built from TRBV19 and TRBJ1-2; maybe TRBD1 (6 bases). Trimming took 1 base from V and 4 from J, leaving 13 bases between them. Germline CDR1 and CDR2: LNHDA and SQIVND (reference sequence). The CDR3 is made up of 15 amino acids. The CDR3 DNA sequence: TGTGCCAGTAGTATAGGCCAGGGGAGTGCCTATGGCTACACCTTC. Protein product: CASSIGQGSAYGYTF.

The count of this clone is one. The rearrangement links TRBV30 to TRBJ1-1; D possibly corresponds to TRBD1 (5 bases). The germline V and J ends were trimmed by 3 bases and 0 bases, with 11 bases remaining between them. The CDR3 spans 14 residues. From germline, CDR1 is GTSNPN and CDR2 SVGIG (reference sequence). The CDR3: CAWRRDRVNTEAFF. The CDR3 bases are TGTGCCTGGAGACGGGACCGAGTGAACACTGAAGCTTTCTTT.

The chain joins TRBV10-3 to TRBJ2-7, with D possibly being TRBD2 (5 bases). Deletions cut 3 bases from V and 0 bases from J, with 15 bases between. The CDR3 is 16 amino acids. CDR1 and CDR2 (germline): ENHRY, SYGVKD. CDR3 coding DNA: TGTGCCATCAGTGAATATGAGGGCCCCCCCTCCTACGAGCAGTACTTC. Protein product: CAISEYEGPPSYEQYF.

The chain combines TRBV6-1 with TRBJ1-1; 8 bases agree with TRBD1. V gave up 4 bases and J gave up 5 bases; unmatched junction bases: 9. This CDR3 has 15 amino acids. Germline values: CDR1 MNHNS, CDR2 SASEGT. The CDR3, as DNA: TGTGCCAGCAGTGGCGGTCAGGGGGCTTGGACTGAAGCTTTCTTT. Translation gives CASSGGQGAWTEAFF.

The chain has TRBV15 and TRBJ2-5; D is uncertain. CDR1 is LNHNV, CDR2 YYDKDF, per germline (reference sequence). V was pared by 1 base and J by 5 bases, with 14 bases between. The length of the CDR3 is 15 residues. The CDR3 sequence is CATSRAGLVGETQYF. CDR3 in DNA: TGTGCCACCAGCAGAGCCGGATTAGTGGGGGAGACCCAGTACTTC.

The genes are TRBV7-9 and TRBJ1-2; 7 nucleotides agree with TRBD1. The CDR3 runs to 18 residues. Per germline, CDR1 SEHNR and CDR2 FQNEAQ (reference sequence). V was pared by 1 base and J by 7 bases, with 18 bases of the junction left unmatched. CDR3 DNA sequence: TGTGCCAGCAGCTTAGTAACACATCGATTAGACAGGGCCAGTGGCTACACCTTC. Translated, it gives CASSLVTHRLDRASGYTF. Full variable domain (rest looked up from reference TRBV7-9 and TRBJ1-2): DTGVSQNPRHKITKRGQNVTFRCDPISEHNRLYWYRQTLGQGPEFLTYFQNEAQLEKSRLLSDRFSAERPKGSFSTLEIQRTEQGDSAMYLCASSLVTHRLDRASGYTFGSGTRLTVV.

V is TRBV27 and J is TRBJ2-1; no clear D gene. Trimming cost V 2 bases and J 6 bases, with 14 bases left between them. The CDR3 is 15 residues long. Germline V gene sequence: CDR1 MNHEY, CDR2 SMNVEV (reference sequence). The CDR3 loop reads CASSLNWAGVNEQFF. In nucleotides, the CDR3 is TGTGCCAGCAGTTTAAACTGGGCAGGCGTCAATGAGCAGTTCTTC.

This chain uses TRBV4-3 with TRBJ1-3, with a weak D call TRBD1 (6 bases). The CDR3 is 16 residues long. Germline lookup yields CDR1 LGHNA and CDR2 YSLEER. Trimming stripped 0 bases from V and 0 bases from J, with 9 bases between. The CDR3 DNA sequence: TGCGCCAGCAGCCAAGATGTGGGGGCCTCTGGAAACACCATATATTTT. Translation gives CASSQDVGASGNTIYF.

V and J are TRBV28 and TRBJ1-5; TRBD1 is a possible D gene (5 bases). CDR1 and CDR2 (germline): MDHEN, SYDVKM. The CDR3 contains 15 residues. V shed 3 bases and J shed 2 bases, with 11 bases lying between them. The CDR3 sequence: CASSFRRVGNQPQHF. The DNA for the CDR3 is TGTGCCAGCAGTTTTCGCAGGGTGGGCAATCAGCCCCAGCATTTT.

This chain links TRBV7-2 with TRBJ2-7; 8 nucleotides align to TRBD1. Germline V gene sequence: CDR1 SGHTA, CDR2 FQGNSA. With V trimmed by 0 bases and J by 4 bases, 5 bases remained unmatched. The CDR3 runs 15 residues. This CDR3 is CASSLAGDRLYEQYF. The CDR3 DNA reads as TGTGCCAGCAGCTTAGCTGGGGACAGGCTATACGAGCAGTACTTC.

The chain has TRBV7-2 and TRBJ2-2; 9 nucleotides align to TRBD1. Trimming cost V 6 bases and J 2 bases; bases outside gene matches: 1. Germline assignment: CDR1 SGHTA and CDR2 FQGNSA. This CDR3 has 14 residues. The CDR3 sequence is CASRDRGNTGELFF. CDR3 bases: TGTGCCAGCAGGGACAGGGGAAACACCGGGGAGCTGTTTTTT. The full variable domain, its missing parts supplied by reference TRBV7-2 and TRBJ2-2, is GAGVSQSPSNKVTEKGKDVELRCDPISGHTALYWYRQSLGQGLEFLIYFQGNSAPDKSGLPSDRFSAERTGGSVSTLTIQRTQQEDSAVYLCASRDRGNTGELFFGEGSRLTVL.

The chain is built from TRBV28 and TRBJ1-2; D unclear. CDR1 is MDHEN, CDR2 SYDVKM, per germline. This CDR3 comprises 14 residues. V dropped 2 bases and J dropped 7 bases, with 14 bases sitting between them. In nucleotides, the CDR3 is TGTGCCAGCAGTTTACATGAGCAGCCGAGTGGCTACACCTTC. Protein: CASSLHEQPSGYTF.

The chain has TRBV6-4 and TRBJ2-3; tentatively, D is TRBD2 (5 bases). The V end lost 3 bases, the J end lost 7 bases, and 17 bases lay between the germline ends. CDR1 is MRHNA and CDR2 is SNTAGT in the germline V gene. The CDR3 runs 15 residues. The CDR3 nucleotides are TGTGCCAGCAGTGAATCGGTAGCGTCTGGTAATACGCAGTATTTT. This translates into CASSESVASGNTQYF.